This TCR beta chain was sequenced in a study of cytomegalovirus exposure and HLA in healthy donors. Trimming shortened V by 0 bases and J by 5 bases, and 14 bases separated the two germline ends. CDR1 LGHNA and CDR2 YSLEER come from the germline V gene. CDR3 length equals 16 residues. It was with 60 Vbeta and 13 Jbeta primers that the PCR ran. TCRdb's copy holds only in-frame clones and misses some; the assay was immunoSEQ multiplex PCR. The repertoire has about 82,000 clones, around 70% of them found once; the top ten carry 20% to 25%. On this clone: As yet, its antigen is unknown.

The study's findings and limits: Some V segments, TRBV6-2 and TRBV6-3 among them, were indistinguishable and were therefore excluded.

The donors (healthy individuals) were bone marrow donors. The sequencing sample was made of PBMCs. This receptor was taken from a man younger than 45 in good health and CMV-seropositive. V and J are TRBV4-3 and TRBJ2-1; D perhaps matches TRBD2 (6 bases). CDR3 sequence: CASSQDSSVLDNEQFF. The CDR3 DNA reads TGCGCCAGCAGCCAAGATTCTAGCGTCCTCGACAATGAGCAGTTCTTC.